These 10 T cell receptor beta chains share one sample of origin, sequenced in a study of regulatory T cells in long-lasting Graves disease. Time point meaning: newly diagnosed GD, antithyroid drugs for less than 3 months. Extracted RNA from PBMCs served as the source of the TCR library. Construction of the TCR beta libraries employed iRepertoire HTBI primers in conjunction with Arm-PCR of CDR3 regions. A single record per CDR3 protein comes from TCRdb applying MiXCR to the multiplex PCR reads. The profile shows about 470,000 distinct CDR3 sequences, about 16% of them singletons. The same data also went into a second study, on T cells in Graves' hyperthyroidism and ophthalmopathy.

Specimen: peripheral blood mononuclear cells (PBMCs), collected at new diagnosis, from a patient treated with antithyroid drugs. These receptors originate from a woman in her twenties or thirties with Graves disease.

This clonotype was recorded at least ten times. V gene TRBV6-2 or TRBV6-3 combines with J gene TRBJ2-5; 13 bases are shared with TRBD2. This CDR3 contains 16 residues. The ends lost 4 bases at V and 5 bases at J; junction bases unmatched: 7. CDR1 is MNHEY and CDR2 is SVGEGT in the germline V gene. CDR3 nucleotides: TGTGCCAGCAGTTCCGAACTAGCGGGAGGGCCGGAGACCCAGTACTTC. Translating it yields CASSSELAGGPETQYF.

This clonotype showed up just once. A much bigger clone sits one base away, suggesting this may be a read error. The V gene is TRBV2, the J gene TRBJ2-7; 16 bases line up with TRBD2. The CDR3 sequence is 18 residues long. The V segment lost 9 bases and the J segment 7 bases; nucleotides outside the gene matches: 18. CDR1 and CDR2 from the germline V gene are SNHLY and FYNNEI. DNA for the CDR3: TGTGCCAGTGAGATAGGGACTAGCGGGAGGGCCGGGTACAATGAGCAGTACTTC. Its translation: CASEIGTSGRAGYNEQYF.

There are many counts of this clonotype. V gene TRBV11-2 combines with J gene TRBJ2-1; 8 bases are shared with TRBD2. V shed 6 bases and J 8 bases; nucleotides not matched to a gene: 0. The CDR3 runs to 11 residues. Germline CDR1 and CDR2: SGHAT and FQNNGV. In nucleotides, the CDR3 is TGTGCCAGCAGGCGGGAGGATGAGCAGTTCTTC. Protein sequence: CASRREDEQFF.

This sequence joins TRBV9 and TRBJ2-1, with a tentative D call TRBD1 (5 bases). The CDR3 consists of 15 residues. Germline V gene data show CDR1 as SGDLS and CDR2 as YYNGEE. Trimming took off 5 bases at V and 6 bases at J, with 18 bases between the two ends. The CDR3 sequence: CASSVDLPGLNEQFF. The CDR3 DNA sequence: TGTGCCAGCAGTGTGGACCTCCCAGGGCTCAATGAGCAGTTCTTC.

This clonotype was seen repeatedly, ten times or more. The J gene is TRBJ2-1, the V gene TRBV20-1; D gene unclear. Trimming removed 3 bases from V and 1 base from J, with 10 bases in between. The germline V gene has CDR1 DFQATT and CDR2 SNEGSKA (reference sequence). CDR3 size: 14 residues. Here the CDR3 DNA reads TGCAGTGCTAGGACTGCGAGTTCCTACAATGAGCAGTTCTTC. Encoded protein: CSARTASSYNEQFF.

This clonotype was detected many times. V gene TRBV20-1 combines with J gene TRBJ1-1; TRBD1 matches 10 bases. J lost 6 bases, V lost 6 bases, and 13 bases had no gene match. The length of the CDR3 is 15 residues. Germline V CDR1 and CDR2: DFQATT, SNEGSKA (reference sequence). The CDR3 sequence: CSAATTGTGVPEAFF. The CDR3 DNA reads TGCAGTGCCGCCACGACCGGGACAGGGGTCCCTGAAGCTTTCTTT.

This clonotype was observed at least ten times. The chain employs TRBV3-1 and TRBJ2-1; D unclear. CDR1 is LGHDT, CDR2 YNNKEL, per germline (reference sequence). CDR3 length: 13 amino acids. The V gene lost 10 bases and the J gene lost 7 bases, with 17 bases spanning the gap. CDR3 DNA: TGTGCCATAAGAGGAGACCTCGCTAATGAGCAGTTCTTC. As protein: CAIRGDLANEQFF.

This clonotype was found many times. The chain uses TRBV7-9 and TRBJ2-1; 8 bases are a match to TRBD2. Germline V gene sequence: CDR1 SEHNR, CDR2 FQNEAQ (reference sequence). There are 16 residues in the CDR3. Unmatched junction bases numbered 9, after V lost 2 bases and J lost 6 bases. In nucleotides, the CDR3 is TGTGCCAGCAGCTTACCGGGAGGGGGGGCCGCCAATGAGCAGTTCTTC. Its translation: CASSLPGGGAANEQFF.

This clonotype has ten or more counts. The rearrangement links TRBV24-1 to TRBJ1-2, with D perhaps TRBD1 (6 bases). This CDR3 has 16 residues. V lost 4 bases and J 6 bases, leaving 20 bases between the germline ends. Germline V CDR1 and CDR2: KGHDR, SFDVKD. CDR3 sequence (DNA): TGTGCCACCAGTGACCGAGCCCGACCACAGGGAAATGGCTACACCTTC. Translating gives CATSDRARPQGNGYTF.

This chain connects TRBV6-2 or TRBV6-3 to TRBJ2-3, with 8 positions matching TRBD2. CDR3 length: 14 residues. V lost 8 bases, J lost 3 bases, and 7 bases stayed unmatched. CDR1 is MNHEY and CDR2 is SVGEGT in the germline V gene. The CDR3 DNA sequence: TGTGCCAGCCGGGAGGGAGTTGGGACAGATACGCAGTATTTT. Its translation is CASREGVGTDTQYF.